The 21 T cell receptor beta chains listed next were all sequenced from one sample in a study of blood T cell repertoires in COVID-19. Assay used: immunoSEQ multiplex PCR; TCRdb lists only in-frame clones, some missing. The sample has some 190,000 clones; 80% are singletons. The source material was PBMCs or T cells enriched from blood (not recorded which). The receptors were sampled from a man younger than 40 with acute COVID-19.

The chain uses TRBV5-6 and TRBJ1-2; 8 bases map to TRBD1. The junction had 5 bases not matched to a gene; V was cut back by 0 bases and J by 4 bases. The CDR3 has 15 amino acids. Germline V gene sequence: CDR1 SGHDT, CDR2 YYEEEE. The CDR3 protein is CASSLVQGASYGYTF. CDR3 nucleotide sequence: TGTGCCAGCAGCTTGGTGCAGGGGGCTAGCTATGGCTACACCTTC.

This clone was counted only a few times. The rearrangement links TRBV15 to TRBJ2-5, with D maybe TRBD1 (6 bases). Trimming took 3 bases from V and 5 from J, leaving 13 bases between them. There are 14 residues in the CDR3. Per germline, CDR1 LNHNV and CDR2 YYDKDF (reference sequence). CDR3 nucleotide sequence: TGTGCCACCAGCAGGGGGGCGCGAGATGAGACCCAGTACTTC. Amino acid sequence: CATSRGARDETQYF.

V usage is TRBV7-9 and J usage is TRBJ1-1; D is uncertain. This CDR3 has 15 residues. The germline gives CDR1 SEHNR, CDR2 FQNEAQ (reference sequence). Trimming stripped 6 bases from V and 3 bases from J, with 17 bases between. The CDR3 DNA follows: TGTGCCAGCAGGGCCCGGGTTCCATGGGACACTGAAGCTTTCTTT. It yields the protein CASRARVPWDTEAFF.

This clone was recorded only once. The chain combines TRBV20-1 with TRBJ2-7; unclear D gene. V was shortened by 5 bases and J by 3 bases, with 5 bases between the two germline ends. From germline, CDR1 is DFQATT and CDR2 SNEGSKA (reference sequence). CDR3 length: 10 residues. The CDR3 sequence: CSAGNYEQYF. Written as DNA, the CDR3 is TGCAGTGCTGGCAACTACGAGCAGTACTTC.

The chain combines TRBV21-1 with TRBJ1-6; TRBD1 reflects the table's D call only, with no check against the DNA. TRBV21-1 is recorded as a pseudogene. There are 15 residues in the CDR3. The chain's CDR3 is CASSKPDSANSPLHF. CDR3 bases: TGTGCCAGCAGCAAACCAGACAGTGCCAATTCACCCCTCCACTTT.

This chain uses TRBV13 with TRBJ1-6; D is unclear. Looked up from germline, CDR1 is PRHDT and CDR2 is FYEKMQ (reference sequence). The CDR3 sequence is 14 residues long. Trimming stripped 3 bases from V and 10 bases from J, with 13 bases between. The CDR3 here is CASSLPGETSPLHF. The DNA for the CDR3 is TGTGCCAGCAGCTTGCCCGGGGAGACGTCACCCCTCCACTTT.

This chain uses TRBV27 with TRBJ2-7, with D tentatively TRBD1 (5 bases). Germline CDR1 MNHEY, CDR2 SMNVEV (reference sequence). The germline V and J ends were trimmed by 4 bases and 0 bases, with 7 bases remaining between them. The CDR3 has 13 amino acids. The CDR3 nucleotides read TGTGCCAGCAGTTACAGGAGCTCCTACGAGCAGTACTTC. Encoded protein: CASSYRSSYEQYF.

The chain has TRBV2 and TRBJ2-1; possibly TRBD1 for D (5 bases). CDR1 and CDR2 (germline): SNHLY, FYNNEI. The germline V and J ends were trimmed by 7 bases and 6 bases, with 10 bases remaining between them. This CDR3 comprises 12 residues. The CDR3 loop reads CASMARVNEQFF. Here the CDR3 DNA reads TGTGCCAGCATGGCCAGGGTCAATGAGCAGTTCTTC.

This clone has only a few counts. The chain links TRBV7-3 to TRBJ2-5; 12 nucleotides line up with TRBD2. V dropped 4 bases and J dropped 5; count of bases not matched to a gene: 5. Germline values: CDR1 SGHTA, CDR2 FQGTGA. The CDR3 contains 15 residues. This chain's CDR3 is CASSSGLAGRETQYF. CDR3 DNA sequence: TGTGCCAGCAGCTCCGGACTAGCGGGGAGGGAGACCCAGTACTTC.

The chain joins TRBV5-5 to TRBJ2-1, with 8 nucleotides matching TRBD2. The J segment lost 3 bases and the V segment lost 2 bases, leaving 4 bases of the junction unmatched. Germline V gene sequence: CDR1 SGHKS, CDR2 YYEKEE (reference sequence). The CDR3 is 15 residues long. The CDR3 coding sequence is TGTGCCAGCAGCTTAGCGGGGGCAATCTACAATGAGCAGTTCTTC. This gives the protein CASSLAGAIYNEQFF.

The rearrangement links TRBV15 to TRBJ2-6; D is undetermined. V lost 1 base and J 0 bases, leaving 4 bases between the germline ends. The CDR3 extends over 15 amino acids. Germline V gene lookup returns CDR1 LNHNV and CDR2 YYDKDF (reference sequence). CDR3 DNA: TGTGCCACCAGCAGAGGGAGCTCTGGGGCCAACGTCCTGACTTTC. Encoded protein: CATSRGSSGANVLTF.

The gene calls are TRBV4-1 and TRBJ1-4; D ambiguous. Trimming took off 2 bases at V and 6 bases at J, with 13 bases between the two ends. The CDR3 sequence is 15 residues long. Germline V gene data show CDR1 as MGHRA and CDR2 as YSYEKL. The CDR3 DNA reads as TGCGCCAGCAGCCAACTGGTCTTCCAGTATGAAAAACTGTTTTTT. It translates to CASSQLVFQYEKLFF.

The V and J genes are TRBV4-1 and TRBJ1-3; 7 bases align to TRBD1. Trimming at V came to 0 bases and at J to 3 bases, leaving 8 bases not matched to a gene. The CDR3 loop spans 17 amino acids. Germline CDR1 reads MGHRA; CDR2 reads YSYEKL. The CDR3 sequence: CASSQDGWQGVGNTIYF. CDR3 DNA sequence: TGCGCCAGCAGCCAAGATGGGTGGCAGGGGGTTGGAAACACCATATATTTT.

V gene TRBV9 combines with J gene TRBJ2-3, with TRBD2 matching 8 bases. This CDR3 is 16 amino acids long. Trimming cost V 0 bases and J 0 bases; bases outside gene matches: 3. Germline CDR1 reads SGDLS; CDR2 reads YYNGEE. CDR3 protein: CASSVGSGDSTDTQYF. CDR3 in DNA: TGTGCCAGCAGCGTAGGTAGCGGGGATAGCACAGATACGCAGTATTTT.

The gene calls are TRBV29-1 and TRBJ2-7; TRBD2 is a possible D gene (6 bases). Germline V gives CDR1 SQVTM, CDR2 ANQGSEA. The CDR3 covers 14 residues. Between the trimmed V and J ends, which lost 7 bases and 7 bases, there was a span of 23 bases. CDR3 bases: TGCAGCGGCTTAGATGGGGCTCCCGGGGGAGAGCAGTACTTC. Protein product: CSGLDGAPGGEQYF.

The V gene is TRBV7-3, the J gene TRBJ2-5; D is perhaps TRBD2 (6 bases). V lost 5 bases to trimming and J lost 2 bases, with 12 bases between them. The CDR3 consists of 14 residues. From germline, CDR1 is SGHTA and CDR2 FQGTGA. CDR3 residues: CASSPSGGQETQYF. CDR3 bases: TGTGCCAGCAGCCCCAGTGGGGGGCAAGAGACCCAGTACTTC.

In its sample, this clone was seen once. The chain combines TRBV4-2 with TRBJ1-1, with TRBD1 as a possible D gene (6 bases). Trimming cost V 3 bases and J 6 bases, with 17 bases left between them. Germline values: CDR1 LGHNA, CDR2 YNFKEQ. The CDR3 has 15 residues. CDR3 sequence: CASSHPPGGDAEAFF. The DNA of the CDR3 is TGTGCCAGCAGCCACCCGCCGGGGGGCGACGCTGAAGCTTTCTTT.

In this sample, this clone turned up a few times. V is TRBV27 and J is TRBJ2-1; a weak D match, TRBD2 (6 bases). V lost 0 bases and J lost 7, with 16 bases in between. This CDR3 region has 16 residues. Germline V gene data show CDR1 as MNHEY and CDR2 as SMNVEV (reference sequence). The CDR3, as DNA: TGTGCCAGCAGTTTATCGTTTAGCGGCCGTGGTAATGAGCAGTTCTTC. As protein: CASSLSFSGRGNEQFF.

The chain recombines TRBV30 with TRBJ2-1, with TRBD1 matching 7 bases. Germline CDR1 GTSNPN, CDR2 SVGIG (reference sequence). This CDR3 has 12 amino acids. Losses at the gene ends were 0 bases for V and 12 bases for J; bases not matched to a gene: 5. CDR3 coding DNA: TGTGCCTGGAGTGTATACTCAGGGGGGCAGTTCTTC. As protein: CAWSVYSGGQFF.

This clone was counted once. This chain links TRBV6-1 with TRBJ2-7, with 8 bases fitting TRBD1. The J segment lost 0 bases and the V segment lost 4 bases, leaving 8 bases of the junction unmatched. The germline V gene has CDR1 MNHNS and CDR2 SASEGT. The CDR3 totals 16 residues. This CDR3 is CASSGTGPKTSYEQYF. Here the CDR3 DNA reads TGTGCCAGCAGTGGGACAGGGCCTAAAACCTCCTACGAGCAGTACTTC.

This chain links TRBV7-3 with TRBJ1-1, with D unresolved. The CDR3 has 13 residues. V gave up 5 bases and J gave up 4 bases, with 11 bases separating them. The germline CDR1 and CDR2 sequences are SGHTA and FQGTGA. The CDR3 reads CASSRFRGTEAFF. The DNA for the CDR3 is TGTGCCAGCAGCAGATTTAGAGGCACTGAAGCTTTCTTT.